Included here is one TCR beta chain sequence, with context. Its antigen is still unknown. These data originate in a study of shared clonotypes between healthy human individuals. Regarding the study as a whole: Clonotype sharing across several donors was observed for around 5% of naive CD4 clonotypes.

TCRdb's copy holds only in-frame clones and misses some; the assay was immunoSEQ multiplex PCR. The table lists 2,500,000 or so clones, roughly 93% of them singletons. Trimming pared 3 bases from V and 2 bases from J, leaving 14 bases between. Germline values: CDR1 MRHNA, CDR2 SNTAGT. The length of the CDR3 is 15 residues. The chain employs TRBV6-4 and TRBJ2-7, with a weak D call TRBD2 (6 bases). The clonotype originates from a man aged 18 to 29 in good health. Some clones in this sample may be carry-over from other donors' samples. The specimen was naive CD4+ T cells from PBMCs. As to subset: CD45RA+ positively selected. CDR3 in DNA: TGTGCCAGCAGTGAAGTCGGGAGAAACCCCTACGAGCAGTACTTC. Its translation is CASSEVGRNPYEQYF.